The 8 T cell receptor beta chains presented below share a single source sample, sequenced in a study of high-grade serous ovarian cancer treatment subgroups. Tumor samples were taken before definitive surgery or chemotherapy. Libraries were prepared by immunoSEQ multiplex PCR; TCRdb keeps only in-frame clonotypes and omits some of them. This table holds over 14,000 clones, 70% to 90% found once. Material: tumor tissue. These receptors were taken from a human donor with high-grade serous ovarian cancer.

The chain recombines TRBV27 with TRBJ2-2; D tentatively reads TRBD1 or TRBD2 (6 bases each). V was cut by 2 bases and J by 9 bases, with 19 bases left in between. The CDR3 contains 16 residues. Germline assignment: CDR1 MNHEY and CDR2 SMNVEV (reference sequence). This chain's CDR3 is CASSLAPGAGFRELFF. DNA of the CDR3: TGTGCCAGCAGTTTAGCGCCGGGGGCTGGATTCCGGGAGCTGTTTTTT.

This clone was picked up one time. V usage is TRBV18 and J usage is TRBJ2-3; D possibly corresponds to TRBD2 (7 bases). CDR3 length: 16 residues. Germline V lookup: CDR1 KGHSH, CDR2 LQKENI. The V end was cut by 1 base, the J end by 4 bases, with 15 bases between. Here the CDR3 DNA reads TGTGCCAGCTCACCACGCGTTCAAGGGGGGGCAGATACGCAGTATTTT. It is translated as CASSPRVQGGADTQYF.

This chain connects TRBV27 to TRBJ2-3, with TRBD2 identical over 11 bases. V trimming: 5 bases; J trimming: 5 bases; junction bases outside the gene matches: 12. CDR3 length: 17 amino acids. From germline, CDR1 is MNHEY and CDR2 SMNVEV (reference sequence). The CDR3 bases are TGTGCCAGCAGTCCCCCGGATAGCGGGGGGGCCGGAGATACGCAGTATTTT. Its protein product is CASSPPDSGGAGDTQYF.

V is TRBV10-2 and J is TRBJ2-3, with D possibly matching TRBD2 (7 bases). Germline V lookup: CDR1 WSHSY, CDR2 SAAADI. V lost 4 bases to trimming and J lost 6 bases, with 14 bases between them. The CDR3 sequence is 14 residues long. The CDR3 protein is CASSVRGGRDTQYF. CDR3 coding DNA: TGCGCCAGCAGTGTCAGGGGAGGGCGGGATACGCAGTATTTT.

The gene calls are TRBV11-1 and TRBJ2-3, with TRBD2 matching 7 bases. After removal of 5 bases from V and 2 bases from J, the junction contained 10 bases not matched to a gene. CDR3 length: 16 amino acids. Germline V gene lookup returns CDR1 SGHAT and CDR2 FQDESV (reference sequence). The DNA of the CDR3 is TGTGCCAGCAGCAGGACTGGACTAGTCTTCACAGATACGCAGTATTTT. This encodes CASSRTGLVFTDTQYF.

This sequence joins TRBV6-5 and TRBJ2-7, with unresolved D. In germline, CDR1 is MNHEY, CDR2 SVGAGI. Trimming pared 5 bases from V and 3 bases from J, leaving 11 bases between. The CDR3 length is 13 residues. The CDR3 region is CASSKDVLYEQYF. CDR3 sequence (DNA): TGTGCCAGCAGTAAAGACGTCCTCTACGAGCAGTACTTC.

The rearrangement uses TRBV6-6 and TRBJ2-7; 7 bases align to TRBD2. V shed 0 bases and J 2 bases; nucleotides not matched to a gene: 4. Germline V gives CDR1 MNHNY, CDR2 SVGAGI (reference sequence). The CDR3 totals 15 residues. The CDR3 coding sequence is TGTGCCAGCAGTTACTCGCTAGGGACTACCTACGAGCAGTACTTC. Its protein is CASSYSLGTTYEQYF.

The chain joins TRBV7-9 to TRBJ2-3, with no clear D. The germline V gene has CDR1 SEHNR and CDR2 FQNEAQ (reference sequence). The CDR3 extends over 13 amino acids. V was cut by 5 bases and J by 4 bases, with 10 bases left in between. The CDR3 sequence: CASSELPSDTQYF. The CDR3 bases are TGTGCCAGCAGCGAGCTTCCCTCAGATACGCAGTATTTT.